The 29 T cell receptor beta chains below all came from one sample that was sequenced in a study of T cell responses to AZD1222 COVID-19 vaccine. The table came from immunoSEQ multiplex PCR; TCRdb's copy has only in-frame clones and leaves some out. The sample has about 130,000 clones, roughly 88% seen once. The specimen was peripheral blood, collected 28 days after the second AZD1222 dose. The receptors were sampled from an adult who received the AZD1222 COVID-19 vaccine.

The genes are TRBV18 and TRBJ2-5; D not certain. The CDR3 loop spans 14 amino acids. The germline V gene encodes CDR1 KGHSH and CDR2 LQKENI. Trimming removed 6 bases at V and 4 bases at J, with 15 bases between. The CDR3 bases are TGTGCCAGCTCTCTCGGACCAAATGGAGAGACCCAGTACTTC. Translating it yields CASSLGPNGETQYF.

The gene calls are TRBV11-2 and TRBJ2-7, with TRBD1 matching over 8 bases. The CDR3 totals 15 residues. The germline V gene has CDR1 SGHAT and CDR2 FQNNGV. J gave up 4 bases and V 4 bases, and 9 bases lay outside the gene matches. CDR3 sequence reads: CASSSSGQVYYEQYF. The CDR3, as DNA: TGTGCCAGCAGCTCGTCGGGACAGGTATATTACGAGCAGTACTTC.

This clone has only one observation. This chain uses TRBV6-5 with TRBJ2-7; TRBD1 aligns across 9 bases. CDR3 size: 14 residues. Trimming cost V 4 bases and J 0 bases; bases outside gene matches: 1. The germline CDR1 and CDR2 sequences are MNHEY and SVGAGI. The CDR3 DNA follows: TGTGCCAGCAGTTGGGGACAGGGCTCCTACGAGCAGTACTTC. Amino acid sequence: CASSWGQGSYEQYF.

The chain recombines TRBV5-4 with TRBJ1-5, with 7 bases matching TRBD1. Germline V gene lookup returns CDR1 SGHNT and CDR2 YYREEE (reference sequence). V trimming: 4 bases; J trimming: 2 bases; junction bases outside the gene matches: 3. The CDR3 covers 14 residues. CDR3 sequence reads: CASSPTGRNQPQHF. In nucleotides, the CDR3 is TGTGCCAGCAGCCCGACAGGGCGCAATCAGCCCCAGCATTTT.

The chain couples TRBV5-5 to TRBJ1-5; 12 bases align to TRBD1. The CDR3 has 18 residues. Trimming removed 4 bases from V and 2 bases from J; junction bases left unmatched: 10. The germline V gene has CDR1 SGHKS and CDR2 YYEKEE (reference sequence). CDR3 nucleotides: TGTGCCAGCAGCCCGGGACAGGGGGCCATCAGGGGCAATCAGCCCCAGCATTTT. Translated: CASSPGQGAIRGNQPQHF.

The genes are TRBV10-3 and TRBJ2-2; 7 nucleotides line up with TRBD1. Germline V gives CDR1 ENHRY, CDR2 SYGVKD. CDR3 size: 15 residues. V lost 6 bases to trimming and J lost 4 bases; unmatched junction nucleotides: 8. In nucleotides, the CDR3 is TGTGCCATCAGACCGGGACAGAGAGCCACCGGGGAGCTGTTTTTT. Translating gives CAIRPGQRATGELFF.

The V gene is TRBV25-1, the J gene TRBJ2-5; no reliable D call. Germline CDR1 MGHDK, CDR2 SYGVNS. The CDR3 loop spans 14 amino acids. The ends were cut back, 1 base at V and 5 bases at J, with 11 bases in the middle. This chain's CDR3 is CASSESKGVETQYF. CDR3 DNA: TGTGCCAGCAGTGAATCTAAGGGCGTGGAGACCCAGTACTTC.

The chain is built from TRBV5-1 and TRBJ1-4; no clear D. Germline V gives CDR1 SGHRS, CDR2 YFSETQ. Trimming took off 1 base at V and 3 bases at J, with 16 bases between the two ends. CDR3 length equals 17 residues. The CDR3: CASSLYRTGISNEKLFF. In DNA form, the CDR3 reads TGCGCCAGCAGCTTGTATAGGACTGGGATCTCTAATGAAAAACTGTTTTTT.

J is TRBJ1-2 and V is TRBV6-5; D ambiguous. The germline CDR1 and CDR2 sequences are MNHEY and SVGAGI. V lost 4 bases, J lost 0 bases, and 9 bases lay in between. This CDR3 comprises 14 residues. CDR3 sequence reads: CASSSLRANYGYTF. The CDR3 nucleotides are TGTGCCAGCAGTTCCCTTAGAGCTAACTATGGCTACACCTTC.

This chain uses TRBV6-5 with TRBJ2-7, with D hard to call. This CDR3 is built from 13 residues. Germline V gene sequence: CDR1 MNHEY, CDR2 SVGAGI. Trimming took 0 bases from V and 5 from J, leaving 8 bases between them. The CDR3 loop is CASSYSARNEQYF. DNA of the CDR3: TGTGCCAGCAGTTACTCCGCGAGGAACGAGCAGTACTTC.

Concerning this clone: Other DNA sequences in this specimen translate into the identical CDR3. CDR3 nucleotide sequence: TGTGCCAGCAGTTACTCGACAGGGAACTATGGCTACACCTTC. Its translation is CASSYSTGNYGYTF. V gene TRBV6-5 combines with J gene TRBJ1-2; 7 bases line up with TRBD1. The trim removed 0 bases at V and 2 bases at J, leaving 0 bases unmatched. Germline loops: CDR1 MNHEY, CDR2 SVGAGI. The CDR3 has 14 residues.

The rearrangement joins TRBV15 to TRBJ2-5; no definite D call. V lost 3 bases and J lost 5, with 10 bases in between. In germline, CDR1 is LNHNV, CDR2 YYDKDF (reference sequence). This CDR3 comprises 13 residues. This CDR3 is CATSSLPRETQYF. CDR3 DNA: TGTGCCACCAGCAGCCTTCCCCGCGAGACCCAGTACTTC.

The chain joins TRBV5-4 to TRBJ2-4; D gene unclear. Germline CDR1 and CDR2: SGHNT and YYREEE (reference sequence). CDR3 size: 13 residues. Trimming removed 4 bases at V and 7 bases at J, with 12 bases between. In nucleotides, the CDR3 is TGTGCCAGCAGCCCGGACCCGGTGAACATTCAGTACTTC. It translates to CASSPDPVNIQYF. The full variable domain, completed using reference TRBV5-4 and TRBJ2-4, is ETGVTQSPTHLIKTRGQQVTLRCSSQSGHNTVSWYQQALGQGPQFIFQYYREEENGRGNFPPRFSGLQFPNYSSELNVNALELDDSALYLCASSPDPVNIQYFGAGTRLSVL.

J is TRBJ1-3 and V is TRBV5-6; D gene ambiguous. CDR1 is SGHDT and CDR2 is YYEEEE in the germline V gene. V lost 0 bases and J 0 bases, leaving 13 bases between the germline ends. CDR3 length: 17 residues. The CDR3 here is CASSLARGFSSGNTIYF. For the CDR3, the DNA is TGTGCCAGCAGCTTGGCCCGCGGATTTAGCTCTGGAAACACCATATATTTT.

The gene calls are TRBV5-1 and TRBJ2-7; D possibly corresponds to TRBD2 (6 bases). V was cut by 4 bases and J by 1 base, with 15 bases left in between. Germline CDR1 SGHRS, CDR2 YFSETQ. CDR3 size: 15 residues. The CDR3 region is CASSETGLRSYEQYF. CDR3 nucleotide sequence: TGCGCCAGCAGCGAGACGGGACTGCGATCCTACGAGCAGTACTTC.

This clone counts as medium-sized. V gene TRBV14 combines with J gene TRBJ1-1; 8 bases are a match to TRBD1. The CDR3 runs 16 residues. Per the germline V gene, CDR1 is SGHDN and CDR2 is FVKESK. V was clipped by 4 bases and J by 6 bases; unmatched bases: 13. The CDR3 region is CASSPLRDRIGAEAFF. The CDR3 region has the DNA TGTGCCAGCAGCCCACTGAGGGACAGGATTGGCGCTGAAGCTTTCTTT.

The chain recombines TRBV5-1 with TRBJ1-2; D remains unclear. This CDR3 has 12 amino acids. Germline-derived CDR1 and CDR2 are SGHRS and YFSETQ. V lost 3 bases and J lost 3, with 6 bases in between. The CDR3 coding sequence is TGCGCCAGCAGCTCCGGATACTATGGCTACACCTTC. It encodes CASSSGYYGYTF.

Written as DNA, the CDR3 is TGTGCCAGCAGTCCGGTCACCGGGGAGCTGTTTTTT. Residues: CASSPVTGELFF. The gene calls are TRBV6-5 and TRBJ2-2; D gene uncertain. V was trimmed by 5 bases and J by 4 bases, leaving 5 bases between them. The CDR3 has 12 amino acids. Germline assignment: CDR1 MNHEY and CDR2 SVGAGI.

The rearrangement uses TRBV10-3 and TRBJ2-1, with unresolved D. V was pared by 3 bases and J by 3 bases, with 6 bases between. Germline CDR1 and CDR2: ENHRY and SYGVKD. The CDR3 totals 13 residues. This CDR3 is CAISEGIYNEQFF. CDR3 nucleotide sequence: TGTGCCATCAGTGAAGGGATCTACAATGAGCAGTTCTTC.

This chain links TRBV6-6 with TRBJ2-2; 7 bases are shared with TRBD2. Trimming took 1 base from V and 5 from J; bases not matched to a gene: 1. The CDR3 has 14 residues. Per the germline V gene, CDR1 is MNHNY and CDR2 is SVGAGI (reference sequence). CDR3 sequence (DNA): TGTGCCAGCAGTTACTTGCGGGAGACCGGGGAGCTGTTTTTT. Amino acids: CASSYLRETGELFF.

The chain uses TRBV3-1 (or the pseudogene TRBV3-2) and TRBJ2-7; D is perhaps TRBD2 (6 bases). This CDR3 is 14 amino acids long. Germline V lookup: CDR1 LGHDT, CDR2 YNNKEL (reference sequence). Trimming left V 3 bases short and J 6 bases short, with 15 bases between. The CDR3 protein is CASSHASSGGEQYF. Written as DNA, the CDR3 is TGTGCCAGCAGCCACGCCTCGTCCGGGGGCGAGCAGTACTTC.

CDR3 sequence: CASSYAGTNNEQFF. CDR3 bases: TGCGCCAGCAGCTACGCCGGGACAAACAATGAGCAGTTCTTC. The V gene is TRBV5-1, the J gene TRBJ2-1; D possibly corresponds to TRBD1 (6 bases). Germline CDR1 and CDR2: SGHRS and YFSETQ. This CDR3 region has 14 residues. Trimming pared 3 bases from V and 5 bases from J, leaving 12 bases between.

This clone was seen a handful of times. The V call is TRBV7-9, the J call TRBJ2-7; no clear D. Per germline, CDR1 SEHNR and CDR2 FQNEAQ (reference sequence). V dropped 7 bases and J dropped 4 bases, with 11 bases sitting between them. The CDR3 sequence is 12 residues long. CDR3 DNA: TGTGCCAGCACCCGAGTGAAATACGAGCAGTACTTC. This encodes CASTRVKYEQYF.

This rearrangement joins TRBV6-1 to TRBJ2-7; 7 nucleotides align to TRBD2. The V segment lost 0 bases and the J segment 0 bases; nucleotides outside the gene matches: 2. The CDR3 sequence is 15 residues long. Germline values: CDR1 MNHNS, CDR2 SASEGT. CDR3 region: CASSEAASGSYEQYF. The CDR3, as DNA: TGTGCCAGCAGTGAAGCGGCTAGCGGCTCCTACGAGCAGTACTTC.

The gene calls are TRBV19 and TRBJ2-7; 12 positions agree with TRBD2. Trimming took 5 bases from V and 4 from J; bases not matched to a gene: 3. The germline CDR1 and CDR2 sequences are LNHDA and SQIVND (reference sequence). This CDR3 spans 14 amino acids. CDR3 bases: TGTGCCAGTAGTTTGACTAGCGGGAGATACGAGCAGTACTTC. It yields the protein CASSLTSGRYEQYF.

V usage is TRBV12-3 or TRBV12-4 and J usage is TRBJ1-2, with D possibly matching TRBD1 (5 bases). Trimming took 4 bases from V and 8 from J, leaving 11 bases between them. This CDR3 is 12 amino acids long. The DNA for the CDR3 is TGTGCCAGCAGTTACCAGGGATCAGGCTACACCTTC. Protein sequence: CASSYQGSGYTF.

The V call is TRBV2, the J call TRBJ1-5, with 12 bases identical to TRBD1. The junction had 10 bases not matched to a gene; V was cut back by 7 bases and J by 6 bases. The germline gives CDR1 SNHLY, CDR2 FYNNEI. The CDR3 consists of 16 residues. The CDR3 region is CASNRGGTGGGQPQHF. CDR3 DNA sequence: TGTGCCAGCAACCGTGGGGGGACAGGGGGCGGTCAGCCCCAGCATTTT.

This sequence joins TRBV14 and TRBJ2-4, with D possibly matching TRBD2 (6 bases). CDR3 length equals 14 residues. CDR1 is SGHDN and CDR2 is FVKESK in the germline V gene. Trimming left V 4 bases short and J 1 base short, with 8 bases between. CDR3 loop: CASSLRGAKNIQYF. The CDR3 DNA is TGTGCCAGCAGCCTACGGGGGGCCAAAAACATTCAGTACTTC.

This chain uses TRBV2 with TRBJ2-1; TRBD2 might be the D (6 bases). Trimming pared 4 bases from V and 4 bases from J, leaving 8 bases between. The CDR3 is 13 amino acids. Germline assignment: CDR1 SNHLY and CDR2 FYNNEI. This CDR3 reads CASSGDLYNEQFF. The CDR3 DNA reads TGTGCCAGCAGTGGGGACTTATACAATGAGCAGTTCTTC. The whole variable domain, filled in from reference TRBV2 and TRBJ2-1, reads EPEVTQTPSHQVTQMGQEVILRCVPISNHLYFYWYRQILGQKVEFLVSFYNNEISEKSEIFDDQFSVERPDGSNFTLKIRSTKLEDSAMYFCASSGDLYNEQFFGPGTRLTVL.